This T cell receptor beta chain was sequenced during a study of blood T cell repertoires in COVID-19. About the study: Collection of acute and convalescent COVID-19 samples took place in the United States, Italy and Spain.

J lost 8 bases, V lost 3 bases, and 5 bases had no gene match. Per germline, CDR1 LNHDA and CDR2 SQIVND (reference sequence). The CDR3 sequence is 14 residues long. Per the study methods: Amplification with reference gene primers provided the estimates of nucleated cell counts. Data came from immunoSEQ multiplex PCR; TCRdb stores just in-frame clones and leaves some out. From that table come the V and J calls and clone size; the DNA was used to work out D and trimming. The sample yields hundreds of thousands of clones, 80% seen once. The sample consisted of PBMCs or T cells enriched from blood (not recorded which). This chain links TRBV19 with TRBJ2-1; the match to TRBD2 covers 9 bases. The receptor was isolated from a middle-aged woman with acute COVID-19. The CDR3 DNA reads as TGTGCCAGTAGTATGCGGGAGGGGAACGATGAGCAGTTCTTC. This translates into CASSMREGNDEQFF.